This paragraph covers one TCR beta chain sequence. Its antigen is currently unknown. This sample was taken from a study of T cell responses to AZD1222 COVID-19 vaccine. Regarding the study as a whole: Spike-spanning, vaccine-associated CD4 TCRs were dominant at 160-218 and 743-854.

This CDR3 has 14 amino acids. Germline V lookup: CDR1 SGHVS, CDR2 FQNEAQ. V lost 1 base and J lost 8, with 11 bases in between. Generated by immunoSEQ multiplex PCR, the TCRdb table keeps only in-frame clones and is missing some. The sample shows 90,000 to 150,000 clones, over 80% of them seen only once. The clonotype comes from an adult who received the AZD1222 COVID-19 vaccine. The rearrangement uses TRBV7-8 and TRBJ1-4; tentative D call: TRBD1 (5 bases). Sequencing was performed on peripheral blood, taken 28 days after the second AZD1222 dose. The DNA for the CDR3 is TGTGCCAGCAGCTTAGTGTGGGGCACGGAAAAACTGTTTTTT. Its protein product is CASSLVWGTEKLFF.